The T cell receptor (beta chain) described here comes from a study of blood T cell repertoires in COVID-19. Only in-frame clones appear in the TCRdb table, and some are missing; sequencing was by immunoSEQ multiplex PCR. The sample yields around 290,000 clones, 89% seen once. Sequences were obtained from PBMCs or T cells enriched from blood (not recorded which). This sequence originates from a woman aged 40-49 years who had recovered from COVID-19.

CDR3 nucleotide sequence: TGCGCCAGCAGCCAACCATCTAGCGGGCTCTACAATGAGCAGTTCTTC. Amino acid sequence: CASSQPSSGLYNEQFF. This sequence joins TRBV4-1 and TRBJ2-1, with TRBD2 matching 8 bases. Germline V gives CDR1 MGHRA, CDR2 YSYEKL. CDR3 length: 16 residues. The ends lost 2 bases at V and 3 bases at J; junction bases unmatched: 6.